This T cell receptor beta chain originates from a study of technical replicates of blood from several donors. Clones were sequenced by immunoSEQ multiplex PCR, and TCRdb holds only the in-frame ones, with some missing. Among 80,000 to 90,000 clones listed, roughly 94% were seen once. Trimming at V came to 5 bases and at J to 5 bases, leaving 6 bases not matched to a gene. This CDR3 has 15 amino acids. Germline CDR1 and CDR2: SEHNR and FQNEAQ (reference sequence). The receptor was derived from a human donor in good health. The chain couples TRBV7-9 to TRBJ1-6; TRBD1 matches at 7 bases. Source material: T cells isolated from PBMCs. For the CDR3, the DNA is TGTGCCAGCAGCGAAAGGGACAGCCATAATTCACCCCTCCACTTT. This sequence encodes CASSERDSHNSPLHF. The complete variable domain, with remaining parts taken from reference TRBV7-9 and TRBJ1-6, reads DTGVSQNPRHKITKRGQNVTFRCDPISEHNRLYWYRQTLGQGPEFLTYFQNEAQLEKSRLLSDRFSAERPKGSFSTLEIQRTEQGDSAMYLCASSERDSHNSPLHFGNGTRLTVT.